The rows below give T cell receptor beta chains drawn from one sample of a study of T cell responses to AZD1222 COVID-19 vaccine. Some clones are missing from TCRdb's copy, which holds only in-frame ones; the method was immunoSEQ multiplex PCR. Among approximately 110,000 clones listed, 91% were seen once. This specimen consisted of peripheral blood, obtained on day 0 of AZD1222 vaccination. These TCRs come from an adult in good health. The CDR3 runs from the conserved cysteine through the conserved F or W. Fields, in order: V gene, CDR3 length, J gene, CDR3 protein.

TRBV30	15	TRBJ2-1	CAWSVRGFSYNEQFF
TRBV5-4	15	TRBJ1-1	CASSLASQMNTEAFF
TRBV12-3/TRBV12-4	12	TRBJ2-1	CASSRTSQEQFF
TRBV7-9	14	TRBJ2-2	CASSQRVNTGELFF
TRBV5-6	15	TRBJ2-7	CASSSLQGATYEQYF
TRBV19	17	TRBJ1-4	CASSLVGQSAGREKLFF
TRBV5-6	18	TRBJ2-6	CASSLPGFNLGGANVLTF
TRBV7-3	15	TRBJ1-1	CASSPGGSKNTEAFF
TRBV12-5	14	TRBJ2-1	CASGSGLAGGEQFF
TRBV11-3	14	TRBJ2-5	CATGLRKGAETQYF
TRBV5-1	17	TRBJ2-5	CASSSVTPPFSGEDQYF
TRBV5-1	17	TRBJ2-5	CASSSALTLATSETQYF
TRBV18	15	TRBJ1-5	CASSPGQVLNQPQHF
TRBV6-5	15	TRBJ2-1	CASIPYAGSYNEQFF
TRBV25-1	12	TRBJ2-7	CASTGTGDEQYF
TRBV9	12	TRBJ2-2	CASSLYTGELFF
TRBV24-1	16	TRBJ2-6	CATRKVEYSGANVLTF
TRBV6-2/TRBV6-3	15	TRBJ2-7	CASSGVGLLPYEQYF
TRBV3-1/TRBV3-2	13	TRBJ2-3	CASSQDGADTQYF
TRBV9	13	TRBJ1-1	CASSGQLTSEAFF